Shown below are 19 T cell receptor beta chains from a single sample sequenced in a study of CD8 T cells in Susac syndrome. It was with random hexamers that roughly 0.5 to 1 ug RNA was reverse transcribed. TCRdb fed the immunoSEQ multiplex PCR reads into MiXCR, producing one record per CDR3 protein. The profile covers some 26,000 distinct CDR3 sequences, with just under 95% appearing a single time and around 0.62% taken by the ten largest. Sequenced: CD8+ T cells from PBMCs. The receptors come from a human donor with Susac syndrome.

The rearrangement links TRBV4-3 to TRBJ1-1; the D gene is possibly TRBD1 (6 bases). The CDR3 extends over 16 amino acids. Trimming left V 0 bases short and J 1 base short, with 12 bases between. Germline CDR1 reads LGHNA; CDR2 reads YSLEER. CDR3 nucleotide sequence: TGCGCCAGCAGCCAAGATTTGCAGGGGTCGAACACTGAAGCTTTCTTT. This codes for CASSQDLQGSNTEAFF.

This rearrangement joins TRBV28 to TRBJ2-2; either TRBD1 or TRBD2 may supply D (5 bases each). V was shortened by 2 bases and J by 1 base, with 8 bases between the two germline ends. The CDR3 extends over 15 amino acids. Germline CDR1 is MDHEN and CDR2 is SYDVKM. The CDR3 sequence is CASSLGGQNTGELFF. In nucleotides, the CDR3 is TGTGCCAGCAGTTTAGGAGGACAGAACACCGGGGAGCTGTTTTTT. The whole variable domain, remainder taken from reference TRBV28 and TRBJ2-2, is DVKVTQSSRYLVKRTGEKVFLECVQDMDHENMFWYRQDPGLGLRLIYFSYDVKMKEKGDIPEGYSVSREKKERFSLILESASTNQTSMYLCASSLGGQNTGELFFGEGSRLTVL.

This chain uses TRBV20-1 with TRBJ2-5; D unresolved. V lost 1 base, J lost 0 bases, and 6 bases lay in between. CDR1 and CDR2 from the germline V gene are DFQATT and SNEGSKA (reference sequence). There are 13 residues in the CDR3. CDR3 in DNA: TGCAGTGCTAGAGTTCGTAACCAAGAGACCCAGTACTTC. The encoded protein is CSARVRNQETQYF.

The chain is built from TRBV3-1 and TRBJ2-7; D ambiguous. This CDR3 region has 12 residues. V lost 4 bases, J lost 5 bases, and 9 bases lay in between. Germline CDR1 and CDR2: LGHDT and YNNKEL (reference sequence). CDR3 sequence (DNA): TGTGCCAGCAGCCTTCTGGTCCACGAGCAGTACTTC. Protein sequence: CASSLLVHEQYF.

The CDR3 DNA is TGTGCCAGTACCCCCACCCATAGCAATCAGCCCCAGCATTTT. Its protein is CASTPTHSNQPQHF. The chain has TRBV19 and TRBJ1-5, with unresolved D. Germline lookup yields CDR1 LNHDA and CDR2 SQIVND (reference sequence). The V end was cut by 7 bases, the J end by 0 bases, with 10 bases between. This CDR3 is 14 amino acids long.

J is TRBJ2-1 and V is TRBV20-1; the match to TRBD2 covers 8 bases. V dropped 3 bases and J dropped 0; count of bases not matched to a gene: 13. The CDR3 has 18 amino acids. Germline V CDR1 and CDR2: DFQATT, SNEGSKA (reference sequence). The CDR3 DNA reads TGCAGTGCTAGTATTCCTGCCGGACTAGCAACCTCCTACAATGAGCAGTTCTTC. Its translation: CSASIPAGLATSYNEQFF.

The V gene is TRBV27, the J gene TRBJ1-1; the D is unclear. CDR1 is MNHEY, CDR2 SMNVEV, per germline (reference sequence). CDR3 length: 14 amino acids. Trimming removed 0 bases at V and 4 bases at J, with 9 bases between. CDR3 DNA sequence: TGTGCCAGCAGTTTATCGATTGCAGGCACTGAAGCTTTCTTT. Its protein is CASSLSIAGTEAFF.

The rearrangement links TRBV7-9 to TRBJ2-5, with D possibly matching TRBD1 (7 bases). V lost 5 bases, J lost 5 bases, and 18 bases lay in between. The CDR3 loop spans 15 amino acids. The germline V gene has CDR1 SEHNR and CDR2 FQNEAQ (reference sequence). CDR3 sequence: CASSTLTGRRETQYF. Here the CDR3 DNA reads TGTGCCAGCAGCACTCTGACAGGGAGGAGGGAGACCCAGTACTTC. The full variable domain, its missing parts supplied by reference TRBV7-9 and TRBJ2-5, is DTGVSQNPRHKITKRGQNVTFRCDPISEHNRLYWYRQTLGQGPEFLTYFQNEAQLEKSRLLSDRFSAERPKGSFSTLEIQRTEQGDSAMYLCASSTLTGRRETQYFGPGTRLLVL.

The chain combines TRBV9 with TRBJ2-3; 8 bases match TRBD1. V lost 0 bases to trimming and J lost 4 bases; unmatched junction nucleotides: 4. This CDR3 has 15 residues. Germline CDR1 is SGDLS and CDR2 is YYNGEE. CDR3 DNA: TGTGCCAGCAGCGTAGAGAAACAGGGGGCAGATACGCAGTATTTT. Amino acid sequence: CASSVEKQGADTQYF.

The V gene is TRBV6-5, the J gene TRBJ1-1; D possibly corresponds to TRBD1 (6 bases). V lost 7 bases and J 5 bases, leaving 17 bases between the germline ends. This CDR3 region has 14 residues. Germline V gives CDR1 MNHEY, CDR2 SVGAGI. The CDR3, as DNA: TGTGCCAGCATCCCGGGCGGGGGCGGGACTGAAGCTTTCTTT. Translation: CASIPGGGGTEAFF.

This sequence joins TRBV7-9 and TRBJ2-5; 8 bases are shared with TRBD1. The trim removed 3 bases at V and 0 bases at J, leaving 0 bases unmatched. Looked up from germline, CDR1 is SEHNR and CDR2 is FQNEAQ (reference sequence). This CDR3 has 14 residues. CDR3 sequence reads: CASSLTGDQETQYF. Here the CDR3 DNA reads TGTGCCAGCAGCTTGACAGGGGACCAAGAGACCCAGTACTTC.

The V gene is TRBV9, the J gene TRBJ1-1, with D unresolved. The CDR3 has 11 residues. Trimming removed 3 bases at V and 4 bases at J, with 4 bases between. Germline values: CDR1 SGDLS, CDR2 YYNGEE. In DNA, the CDR3 is TGTGCCAGCAGCGAGGTCACTGAAGCTTTCTTT. This translates into CASSEVTEAFF. Full variable domain (remainder filled in from reference TRBV9 and TRBJ1-1): DSGVTQTPKHLITATGQRVTLRCSPRSGDLSVYWYQQSLDQGLQFLIQYYNGEERAKGNILERFSAQQFPDLHSELNLSSLELGDSALYFCASSEVTEAFFGQGTRLTVV.

This clonotype is a singleton in its sample. The chain uses TRBV15 and TRBJ1-4; D may be TRBD1 (6 bases). V lost 5 bases, J lost 8 bases, and 24 bases lay in between. The CDR3 has 17 amino acids. Looked up from germline, CDR1 is LNHNV and CDR2 is YYDKDF (reference sequence). The CDR3 region has the DNA TGTGCCACCAGCGATCTTCCCGGCCCTCTTAGGGGGGAAAAACTGTTTTTT. It specifies CATSDLPGPLRGEKLFF. The full variable domain, with the rest looked up from reference TRBV15 and TRBJ1-4, is DAMVIQNPRYQVTQFGKPVTLSCSQTLNHNVMYWYQQKSSQAPKLLFHYYDKDFNNEADTPDNFQSRRPNTSFCFLDIRSPGLGDTAMYLCATSDLPGPLRGEKLFFGSGTQLSVL.

The V and J genes are TRBV4-3 and TRBJ1-2, with 7 nucleotides matching TRBD1. CDR3 length: 15 amino acids. In germline, CDR1 is LGHNA, CDR2 YSLEER. V lost 2 bases and J lost 4; bases outside the gene matches: 7. CDR3 residues: CASSQRGGVGYGYTF. Here the CDR3 DNA reads TGCGCCAGCAGCCAACGAGGGGGCGTTGGCTATGGCTACACCTTC.

The V and J genes are TRBV28 and TRBJ2-1; no clear D. Germline CDR1 MDHEN, CDR2 SYDVKM. The CDR3 has 13 amino acids. The V and J ends lost 5 bases and 5 bases respectively, with 10 bases between them. The CDR3 protein is CASSLGFNNEQFF. The CDR3 DNA reads as TGTGCCAGCAGTCTCGGGTTTAACAATGAGCAGTTCTTC.

The chain recombines TRBV6-5 with TRBJ1-2; no firm D call. The CDR3 covers 14 residues. CDR1 is MNHEY, CDR2 SVGAGI, per germline. The V end was cut by 0 bases, the J end by 4 bases, with 9 bases between. The CDR3 sequence is CASSYSGSSYGYTF. CDR3 sequence (DNA): TGTGCCAGCAGTTACTCCGGCAGCTCCTATGGCTACACCTTC.

The chain links TRBV12-3 or TRBV12-4 to TRBJ2-5; the D is unclear. The length of the CDR3 is 14 residues. Trimming pared 4 bases from V and 2 bases from J, leaving 11 bases between. The CDR3 region has the DNA TGTGCCAGCAGTTCAATGGCCAGTCAAGAGACCCAGTACTTC. It specifies CASSSMASQETQYF.

The V and J genes are TRBV15 and TRBJ2-3; 7 bases are shared with TRBD1. After removal of 6 bases from V and 3 bases from J, the junction contained 12 bases not matched to a gene. Germline values: CDR1 LNHNV, CDR2 YYDKDF (reference sequence). The CDR3 covers 16 residues. Here the CDR3 reads CATRSRRQGRTDTQYF. The CDR3 DNA sequence: TGTGCCACCAGATCTAGGCGACAGGGAAGGACAGATACGCAGTATTTT.

This sequence joins TRBV4-2 and TRBJ1-2; D unclear. The V gene lost 3 bases and the J gene lost 0 bases, with 11 bases spanning the gap. Looked up from germline, CDR1 is LGHNA and CDR2 is YNFKEQ. The CDR3 has 15 residues. CDR3 sequence: CASSHNSEANYGYTF. The CDR3 DNA follows: TGTGCCAGCAGCCATAACTCAGAAGCTAACTATGGCTACACCTTC.